The entry below describes one T cell receptor (beta chain). The data are from a study of blood T cells in healthy people across ages. Extractions gave at least 5.5 micrograms of total RNA per sample. A second PCR, run for about 7 to 12 cycles, used a sample-barcoded 5' primer plus a J-beta primer mix. CDR3-containing paired-end reads numbered at least 2.5 million in each sample. TCRdb re-derived calls from the 5' RACE reads in MiXCR, one entry per CDR3 protein. The top ten hold around 11% of the sample, which has about 1.6 million distinct CDR3 sequences, 30% to 35% seen once. V gave up 0 bases and J gave up 3 bases, with 8 bases separating them. Germline CDR1 is DFQATT and CDR2 is SNEGSKA (reference sequence). CDR3 length equals 14 residues.

The TCR sequence derives from a woman in her 30s in good health. This chain connects TRBV20-1 to TRBJ2-2, with D maybe TRBD2 (5 bases). Sample: blood. CDR3 DNA sequence: TGCAGTGCTAGAGATTACGGGGACACCGGGGAGCTGTTTTTT. Protein product: CSARDYGDTGELFF.